The text below deals with one TCR beta chain. The target antigen is unknown. The data derive from a study of cytomegalovirus exposure and HLA in healthy donors. Study results and limitations: The sole available immune exposure information was CMV serostatus. Accounts indicate the classifier identified cytomegalovirus status with strong specificity and sensitivity. In a later analysis, at a false discovery rate of 0.05, about 17,000 TCR beta sequences matched HLA alleles.

With 60 Vbeta and 13 Jbeta primers, the PCR was carried out. Sequencing was performed with immunoSEQ multiplex PCR; in TCRdb, only in-frame clones are kept and a portion is missing. The sample includes approximately 210,000 clones, approximately 79% of them seen just once. The germline V gene has CDR1 ENHRY and CDR2 SYGVKD. V lost 3 bases and J lost 9, with 15 bases in between. This CDR3 is built from 15 residues. The receptor was derived from a girl aged 5 to 17 in good health and CMV-seropositive. The sample taken for sequencing was PBMCs. The chain joins TRBV10-3 to TRBJ1-6; D gene uncertain. DNA of the CDR3: TGTGCCATCAGTGACTCTGGGGTCGGGGTTTCACCCCTCCACTTT. Translating it yields CAISDSGVGVSPLHF.